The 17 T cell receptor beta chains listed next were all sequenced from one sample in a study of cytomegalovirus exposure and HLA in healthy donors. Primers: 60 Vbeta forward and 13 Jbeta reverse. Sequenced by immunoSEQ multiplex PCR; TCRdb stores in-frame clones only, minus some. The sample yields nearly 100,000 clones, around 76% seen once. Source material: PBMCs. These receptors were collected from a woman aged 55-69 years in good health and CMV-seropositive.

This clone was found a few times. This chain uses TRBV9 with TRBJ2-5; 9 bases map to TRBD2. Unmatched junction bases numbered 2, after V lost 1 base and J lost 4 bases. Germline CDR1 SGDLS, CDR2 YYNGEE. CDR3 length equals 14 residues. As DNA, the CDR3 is TGTGCCAGCAGCGTACAAGCGGGAGGAGAGACCCAGTACTTC. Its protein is CASSVQAGGETQYF.

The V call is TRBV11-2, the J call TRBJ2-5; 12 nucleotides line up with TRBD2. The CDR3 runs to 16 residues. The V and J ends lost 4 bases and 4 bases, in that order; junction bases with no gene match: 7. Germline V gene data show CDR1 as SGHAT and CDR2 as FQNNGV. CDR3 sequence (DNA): TGTGCCAGCAGCTCTACTAGCGGGGGGACCCGAGAGACCCAGTACTTC. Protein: CASSSTSGGTRETQYF.

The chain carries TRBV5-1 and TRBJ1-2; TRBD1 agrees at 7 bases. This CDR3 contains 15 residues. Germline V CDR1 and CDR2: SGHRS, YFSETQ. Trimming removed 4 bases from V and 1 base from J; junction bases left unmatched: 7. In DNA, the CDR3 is TGCGCCAGCAGCCGCACCGGGACAGATAACTATGGCTACACCTTC. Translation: CASSRTGTDNYGYTF.

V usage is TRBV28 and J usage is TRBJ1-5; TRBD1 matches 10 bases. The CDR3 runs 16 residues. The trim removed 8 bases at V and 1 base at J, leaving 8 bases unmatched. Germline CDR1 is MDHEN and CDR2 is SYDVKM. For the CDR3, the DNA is TGTGCCAGCCGGGACAGGGGAGGTGGAAGCAATCAGCCCCAGCATTTT. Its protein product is CASRDRGGGSNQPQHF.

Here the CDR3 DNA reads TGTGCCTGGAGTGTAGGCAGGGGTGGCACAGATACGCAGTATTTT. It yields the protein CAWSVGRGGTDTQYF. The chain joins TRBV30 to TRBJ2-3, with D tentatively TRBD1 (6 bases). V was shortened by 0 bases and J by 1 base, with 11 bases between the two germline ends. Germline V lookup: CDR1 GTSNPN, CDR2 SVGIG (reference sequence). The length of the CDR3 is 15 residues.

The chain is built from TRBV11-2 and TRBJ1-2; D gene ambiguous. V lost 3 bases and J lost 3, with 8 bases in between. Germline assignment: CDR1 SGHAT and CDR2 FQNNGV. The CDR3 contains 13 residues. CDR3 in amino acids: CASSFLADYGYTF. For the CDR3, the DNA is TGTGCCAGCAGCTTTTTGGCAGACTATGGCTACACCTTC.

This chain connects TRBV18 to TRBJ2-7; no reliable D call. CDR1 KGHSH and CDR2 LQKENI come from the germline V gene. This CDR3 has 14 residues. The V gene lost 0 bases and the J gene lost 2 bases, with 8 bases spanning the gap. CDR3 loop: CASSPPSVAYEQYF. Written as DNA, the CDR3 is TGTGCCAGCTCACCACCCTCCGTCGCCTACGAGCAGTACTTC.

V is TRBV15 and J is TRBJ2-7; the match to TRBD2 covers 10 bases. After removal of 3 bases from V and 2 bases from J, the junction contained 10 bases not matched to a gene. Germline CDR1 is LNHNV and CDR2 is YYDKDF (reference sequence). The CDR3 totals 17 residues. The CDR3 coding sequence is TGTGCCACCAGCAGGGAAAGGGCTAGCGGGAGCACCTACGAGCAGTACTTC. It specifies CATSRERASGSTYEQYF.

The CDR3 DNA is TGTGCCAGCAGTGAACGCTCTAGCGGGATTAGGCTGACCTACAATGAGCAGTTCTTC. Translation: CASSERSSGIRLTYNEQFF. This chain connects TRBV2 to TRBJ2-1; 9 bases align to TRBD2. CDR3 length: 19 residues. The germline V gene encodes CDR1 SNHLY and CDR2 FYNNEI. V trimming: 2 bases; J trimming: 2 bases; junction bases outside the gene matches: 13.

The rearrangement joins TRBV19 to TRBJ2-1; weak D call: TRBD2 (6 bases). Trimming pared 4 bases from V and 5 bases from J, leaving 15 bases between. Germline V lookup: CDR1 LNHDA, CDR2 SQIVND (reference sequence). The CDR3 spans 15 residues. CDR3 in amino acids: CASSTTGGVHNEQFF. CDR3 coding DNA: TGTGCCAGTAGTACAACGGGCGGGGTCCACAATGAGCAGTTCTTC.

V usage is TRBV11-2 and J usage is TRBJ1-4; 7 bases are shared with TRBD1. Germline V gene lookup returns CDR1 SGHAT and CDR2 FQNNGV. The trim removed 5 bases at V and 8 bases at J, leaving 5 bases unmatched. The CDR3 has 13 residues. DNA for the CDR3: TGTGCCAGCAGCCCACAGGGGAGAGAAAAACTGTTTTTT. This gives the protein CASSPQGREKLFF.

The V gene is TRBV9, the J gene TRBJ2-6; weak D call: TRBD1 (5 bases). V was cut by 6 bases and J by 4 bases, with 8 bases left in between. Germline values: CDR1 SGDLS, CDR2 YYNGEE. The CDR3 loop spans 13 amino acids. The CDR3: CASNQGGANVLTF. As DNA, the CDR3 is TGTGCCAGCAACCAGGGAGGGGCCAACGTCCTGACTTTC.

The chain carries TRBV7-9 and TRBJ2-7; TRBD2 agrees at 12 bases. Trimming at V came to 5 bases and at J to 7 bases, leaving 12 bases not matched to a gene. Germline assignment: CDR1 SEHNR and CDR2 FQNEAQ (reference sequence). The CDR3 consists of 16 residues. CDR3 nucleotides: TGTGCCAGCAGCCTGAATTTTGGACTAGCGGGAAGGGAGCAGTACTTC. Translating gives CASSLNFGLAGREQYF.

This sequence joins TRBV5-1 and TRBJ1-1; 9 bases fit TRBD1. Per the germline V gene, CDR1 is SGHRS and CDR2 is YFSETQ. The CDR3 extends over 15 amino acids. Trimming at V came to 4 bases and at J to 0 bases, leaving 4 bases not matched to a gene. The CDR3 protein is CASSPRDRVNTEAFF. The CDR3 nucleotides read TGCGCCAGCAGCCCCCGGGACAGGGTGAACACTGAAGCTTTCTTT.

CDR3 sequence (DNA): TGCGCCGGACTGAACGGGAGGAACTCCTACGAGCAGTACTTC. This sequence encodes CAGLNGRNSYEQYF. The chain couples TRBV5-1 to TRBJ2-7; 7 bases are shared with TRBD2. The germline gives CDR1 SGHRS, CDR2 YFSETQ. The J segment lost 0 bases and the V segment lost 10 bases, leaving 10 bases of the junction unmatched. The CDR3 sequence is 14 residues long. Combining the CDR3 with reference TRBV5-1 and TRBJ2-7 gives the whole variable domain KAGVTQTPRYLIKTRGQQVTLSCSPISGHRSVSWYQQTPGQGLQFLFEYFSETQRNKGNFPGRFSGRQFSNSRSEMNVSTLELGDSALYLCAGLNGRNSYEQYFGPGTRLTVT.

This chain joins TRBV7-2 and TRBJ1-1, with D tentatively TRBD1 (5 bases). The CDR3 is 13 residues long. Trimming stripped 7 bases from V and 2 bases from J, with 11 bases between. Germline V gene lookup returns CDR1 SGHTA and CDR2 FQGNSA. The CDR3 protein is CASNPGANTEAFF. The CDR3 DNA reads TGTGCCAGCAACCCTGGGGCAAACACTGAAGCTTTCTTT.

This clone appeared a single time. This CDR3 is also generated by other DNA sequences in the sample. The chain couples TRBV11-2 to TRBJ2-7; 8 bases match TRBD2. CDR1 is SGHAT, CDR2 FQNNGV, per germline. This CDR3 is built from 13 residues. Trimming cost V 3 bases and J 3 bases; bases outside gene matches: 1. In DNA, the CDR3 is TGTGCCAGCAGCTTCAGCGGGAGCTACGAGCAGTACTTC. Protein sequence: CASSFSGSYEQYF.